These 29 T cell receptor beta chains were all obtained from the same sample, sequenced in a study of response to subunit inactivated influenza vaccine. TCRdb re-called the RT-PCR reads with MiXCR, one entry per CDR3 protein. The sample holds some 550,000 distinct CDR3 sequences; roughly 25% are singletons and the top ten take 2.5% to 3%. These data also featured in a second study, about T cells expressing NK-cell markers. That investigation notes: A 5'RACE template switching approach incorporating UMIs was used to make TCR beta cDNA.

The input for sequencing was CD4+ T cells sorted from PBMCs, taken 11 to 12 days after vaccination. The receptors originated from a middle-aged man who received an inactivated influenza vaccine.

V gene TRBV7-9 combines with J gene TRBJ2-4, with TRBD1 matching 8 bases. Germline V lookup: CDR1 SEHNR, CDR2 FQNEAQ (reference sequence). The CDR3 runs to 14 residues. The junction had 9 bases not matched to a gene; V was cut back by 5 bases and J by 9 bases. The CDR3 spells CASSGDRGLGIQYF. For the CDR3, the DNA is TGTGCCAGCAGCGGTGACAGGGGCTTAGGCATTCAGTACTTC.

The chain has TRBV4-3 and TRBJ2-4; tentative D call: TRBD2 (5 bases). CDR1 and CDR2 (germline): LGHNA, YSLEER. V was shortened by 1 base and J by 0 bases, with 16 bases between the two germline ends. This CDR3 has 18 residues. CDR3 in DNA: TGCGCCAGCAGCCAAGTTGCCGCCGGGAACCTAGCCAAAAACATTCAGTACTTC. Protein sequence: CASSQVAAGNLAKNIQYF.

A note on this clonotype: The junction departs from the called germline gene at one end, perhaps through a read error. The chain links TRBV5-5 to TRBJ2-5, with D perhaps matching TRBD1 or TRBD2 (5 bases each). CDR1 and CDR2 (germline): SGHKS, YYEKEE (reference sequence). The length of the CDR3 is 15 residues. CDR3 amino acids: CASSPSWGAQGTQYF. CDR3 nucleotide sequence: TGTGCCAGCAGCCCTAGCTGGGGCGCCCAAGGGACCCAGTACTTC.

The rearrangement uses TRBV30 and TRBJ2-4; D may match TRBD1 or TRBD2 (5 bases each). The CDR3 consists of 13 residues. V lost 5 bases and J lost 2, with 10 bases in between. Germline-derived CDR1 and CDR2 are GTSNPN and SVGIG (reference sequence). The CDR3 loop reads CAWLGRPKNIQYF. The CDR3 nucleotides are TGTGCCTGGTTGGGACGGCCCAAAAACATTCAGTACTTC.

V is TRBV6-1 and J is TRBJ2-1, with 10 positions matching TRBD2. The CDR3 runs to 14 residues. With 6 bases clipped from V and 8 bases from J, the junction kept 7 bases outside the gene matches. CDR1 MNHNS and CDR2 SASEGT come from the germline V gene. Written as DNA, the CDR3 is TGTGCCAGCAGAAGTAGCGGGAGGATCTATGAGCAGTTCTTC. Amino acids: CASRSSGRIYEQFF.

To note about this clonotype: This may be a read error, as it is one base from a much larger clone. The V gene is TRBV20-1, the J gene TRBJ1-4; D not certain. The V end lost 3 bases, the J end lost 5 bases, and 7 bases lay between the germline ends. Germline assignment: CDR1 DFQATT and CDR2 SNEGSKA (reference sequence). The CDR3 has 12 amino acids. This CDR3 reads CSASPVNEKLFF. For the CDR3, the DNA is TGCAGTGCTAGTCCCGTGAATGAAAAACTGTTTTTT.

CDR3 in amino acids: CSVRYRAMNTEAFF. The CDR3 region has the DNA TGCAGCGTTAGGTACAGGGCAATGAACACTGAAGCTTTCTTT. The chain uses TRBV29-1 and TRBJ1-1, with a possible D match to TRBD1 (6 bases). Between the trimmed V and J ends, which lost 5 bases and 0 bases, there was a span of 13 bases. CDR1 and CDR2 (germline): SQVTM, ANQGSEA. This CDR3 spans 14 amino acids.

V is TRBV4-2 and J is TRBJ2-7; D possibly uses TRBD1 or TRBD2 (5 bases each). Germline V gives CDR1 LGHNA, CDR2 YNFKEQ. The V and J ends lost 4 bases and 2 bases respectively, with 9 bases between them. The CDR3 is 13 residues long. CDR3 DNA: TGTGCCAGCAGCCGGGACCAGACCTACGAGCAGTACTTC. Its protein product is CASSRDQTYEQYF.

This clonotype was observed a few times. V usage is TRBV29-1 and J usage is TRBJ1-2, with 8 bases identical to TRBD1. This CDR3 contains 13 residues. J was trimmed by 3 bases and V by 3 bases; bases with no gene match: 3. From germline, CDR1 is SQVTM and CDR2 ANQGSEA. Written as DNA, the CDR3 is TGCAGCGTTGAGACAGGGGCAGACTATGGCTACACCTTC. Translated, it gives CSVETGADYGYTF.

Turning to this clonotype: The junction departs from the called germline gene at one end, perhaps through a read error. The chain recombines TRBV10-3 with TRBJ1-1, with D perhaps matching TRBD1 (5 bases). The CDR3 covers 13 residues. Germline CDR1 is ENHRY and CDR2 is SYGVKD. CDR3 amino acids: CAISDGGNTEAFF. The CDR3 nucleotides are TGTGCCATAAGTGACGGGGGAAACACTGAAGCTTTCTTT.

This clonotype was recorded many times. The V and J genes are TRBV28 and TRBJ2-5, with D possibly called TRBD1 or TRBD2 (6 bases each). Germline CDR1 is MDHEN and CDR2 is SYDVKM. This CDR3 region has 13 residues. V shed 3 bases and J shed 5 bases, with 10 bases lying between them. CDR3 in DNA: TGTGCCAGCAGTTTTGGGGGGCCTGAGACCCAGTACTTC. Its translation is CASSFGGPETQYF. The complete variable domain, with remaining parts taken from reference TRBV28 and TRBJ2-5, reads DVKVTQSSRYLVKRTGEKVFLECVQDMDHENMFWYRQDPGLGLRLIYFSYDVKMKEKGDIPEGYSVSREKKERFSLILESASTNQTSMYLCASSFGGPETQYFGPGTRLLVL.

The chain couples TRBV24-1 to TRBJ1-2; 8 positions agree with TRBD1. The V segment lost 3 bases and the J segment 5 bases; nucleotides outside the gene matches: 7. The CDR3 contains 15 residues. Germline loops: CDR1 KGHDR, CDR2 SFDVKD. Here the CDR3 DNA reads TGTGCCACCAGTGATCCCACCCGACAGGGGTATGGCTACACCTTC. Protein sequence: CATSDPTRQGYGYTF.

CDR3 nucleotides: TGTGCCAGCAGCCTCACCCACCTCCCTCGCAGCAACCCCTTTCCGAACACCGGGGAGCTGTTTTTT. Amino acid sequence: CASSLTHLPRSNPFPNTGELFF. V usage is TRBV4-2 and J usage is TRBJ2-2; D call uncertain. This CDR3 comprises 22 residues. Germline V CDR1 and CDR2: LGHNA, YNFKEQ. V lost 4 bases to trimming and J lost 0 bases, with 30 bases between them.

The rearrangement links TRBV5-1 to TRBJ1-6; D gene uncertain. From germline, CDR1 is SGHRS and CDR2 YFSETQ. The CDR3 runs to 16 residues. The V end lost 0 bases, the J end lost 7 bases, and 14 bases lay between the germline ends. The CDR3 is CASSLDPPGVNSPLHF. The CDR3, as DNA: TGCGCCAGCAGCTTGGACCCCCCGGGCGTCAATTCACCCCTCCACTTT.

This clonotype turned up a few times. Here the CDR3 reads CASSPQGAATPLHF. The CDR3 bases are TGCGCCAGCAGCCCACAGGGGGCGGCGACACCCCTCCACTTT. The V gene is TRBV5-1, the J gene TRBJ1-6, with 9 bases matching TRBD1. There are 14 residues in the CDR3. The junction had 7 bases not matched to a gene; V was cut back by 4 bases and J by 11 bases. Per germline, CDR1 SGHRS and CDR2 YFSETQ.

This clonotype has just a few counts. The V gene is TRBV12-3 or TRBV12-4, the J gene TRBJ2-3; 13 bases line up with TRBD2. This CDR3 has 17 residues. V lost 6 bases, J lost 2 bases, and 8 bases stayed unmatched. The DNA for the CDR3 is TGTGCCAGCAGCCAACAACTAGCGGGAGGGCCCACAGATACGCAGTATTTT. It encodes CASSQQLAGGPTDTQYF.

This clonotype was recorded a few times. CDR3 loop: CASSTVAGTSGVGEQFF. The CDR3 region has the DNA TGTGCCAGCAGCACTGTAGCCGGGACTAGCGGGGTAGGTGAGCAGTTCTTC. The rearrangement uses TRBV7-6 and TRBJ2-1, with 13 bases matching TRBD2. V lost 5 bases and J lost 9; bases outside the gene matches: 13. This CDR3 contains 17 residues. Germline-derived CDR1 and CDR2 are SGHVS and FNYEAQ. Filled out from reference TRBV7-6 and TRBJ2-1, the complete variable domain reads GAGVSQSPRYKVTKRGQDVALRCDPISGHVSLYWYRQALGQGPEFLTYFNYEAQQDKSGLPNDRFSAERPEGSISTLTIQRTEQRDSAMYRCASSTVAGTSGVGEQFFGPGTRLTVL.

The V and J genes are TRBV6-1 and TRBJ2-5; 7 bases agree with TRBD1. The J segment lost 0 bases and the V segment lost 0 bases, leaving 7 bases of the junction unmatched. This CDR3 has 17 amino acids. The germline CDR1 and CDR2 sequences are MNHNS and SASEGT. In nucleotides, the CDR3 is TGTGCCAGCAGTGAAGCAACTAAGACAGGGTACCAAGAGACCCAGTACTTC. Its protein product is CASSEATKTGYQETQYF.

Only a few counts were recorded for this clonotype. V gene TRBV12-3 or TRBV12-4 combines with J gene TRBJ2-7; D is undetermined. The length of the CDR3 is 13 residues. The germline V and J ends were trimmed by 3 bases and 5 bases, with 11 bases remaining between them. In nucleotides, the CDR3 is TGTGCCAGCAGTTTGAACAGTTTTAACGAGCAGTACTTC. The encoded protein is CASSLNSFNEQYF.

In this sample, this clonotype turned up a few times. V usage is TRBV7-8 and J usage is TRBJ2-7; D tentatively fits TRBD1 or TRBD2 (5 bases each). The CDR3 is 13 amino acids. CDR1 and CDR2 from the germline V gene are SGHVS and FQNEAQ. The V end was cut by 5 bases, the J end by 6 bases, with 14 bases between. The CDR3: CASSPYGGAEQYF. DNA of the CDR3: TGTGCCAGCAGCCCTTATGGGGGAGCCGAGCAGTACTTC. Using reference TRBV7-8 and TRBJ2-7 for the parts outside the CDR3, the full variable domain is GAGVSQSPRYKVAKRGQDVALRCDPISGHVSLFWYQQALGQGPEFLTYFQNEAQLDKSGLPSDRFFAERPEGSVSTLKIQRTQQEDSAVYLCASSPYGGAEQYFGPGTRLTVT.

The rearrangement links TRBV21-1 to TRBJ2-2; the table's D call of TRBD1 was not tested on the DNA. TRBV21-1 is annotated as a pseudogene. CDR3 length: 16 residues. The CDR3 protein is CASSKGGTPGAGELFF. The CDR3 region has the DNA TGTGCCAGCAGCAAAGGAGGTACCCCTGGGGCCGGGGAGCTGTTTTTT.

The CDR3 DNA sequence: TGCAGCGTTGAATTCTTGGGAGGGACGTACAATGAGCAGTTCTTC. Its protein product is CSVEFLGGTYNEQFF. The V and J genes are TRBV29-1 and TRBJ2-1; 7 bases match TRBD2. Looked up from germline, CDR1 is SQVTM and CDR2 is ANQGSEA. The CDR3 is 15 residues long. J was trimmed by 4 bases and V by 2 bases; bases with no gene match: 8.

This clonotype was seen only a few times. The J gene is TRBJ2-1, the V gene TRBV9; 9 bases line up with TRBD2. The ends lost 1 base at V and 6 bases at J; junction bases unmatched: 5. The CDR3 has 15 residues. CDR1 and CDR2 from the germline V gene are SGDLS and YYNGEE. The CDR3, as DNA: TGTGCCAGCAGCGTATCTAGCGGGGTTTTCAATGAGCAGTTCTTC. It is translated as CASSVSSGVFNEQFF.

V and J are TRBV4-3 and TRBJ2-7; 7 bases fit TRBD1. CDR1 and CDR2 (germline): LGHNA, YSLEER. The CDR3 sequence is 15 residues long. Losses at the gene ends were 2 bases for V and 3 bases for J; bases not matched to a gene: 7. CDR3 loop: CASSQYRDSRYEQYF. CDR3 DNA: TGCGCCAGCAGCCAATACCGGGACAGCCGCTACGAGCAGTACTTC.

This chain joins TRBV7-2 and TRBJ2-7; D not resolved. The CDR3 is 13 amino acids. Germline values: CDR1 SGHTA, CDR2 FQGNSA. Trimming removed 5 bases at V and 6 bases at J, with 14 bases between. CDR3 region: CASSRFRISEQYF. The CDR3 bases are TGTGCCAGCAGCCGTTTCAGAATCAGCGAGCAGTACTTC.

This clonotype showed up just a few times. V usage is TRBV15 and J usage is TRBJ1-5; no reliable D call. Germline values: CDR1 LNHNV, CDR2 YYDKDF (reference sequence). V lost 0 bases and J lost 0, with 9 bases in between. The CDR3 has 16 amino acids. CDR3 DNA: TGTGCCACCAGCAGAGATCGAGGGTATAGCAATCAGCCCCAGCATTTT. Translated, it gives CATSRDRGYSNQPQHF.

The chain is built from TRBV5-7 and TRBJ1-1; D is ambiguous. TRBV5-7 is an ORF, and what it does is uncertain. The CDR3 extends over 15 amino acids. Deletions cut 2 bases from V and 0 bases from J, with 11 bases between. DNA of the CDR3: TGTGCCAGCAGCTTTCTCCCGAGTGTGAACACTGAAGCTTTCTTT. Protein product: CASSFLPSVNTEAFF.

This clonotype has only a few counts. The genes are TRBV6-1 and TRBJ1-2; no clear D gene. Germline loops: CDR1 MNHNS, CDR2 SASEGT. V dropped 3 bases and J dropped 4 bases, with 6 bases sitting between them. The CDR3 covers 12 residues. In nucleotides, the CDR3 is TGTGCCAGCAGTGACAGCGTCTATGGCTACACCTTC. Protein sequence: CASSDSVYGYTF.

CDR3: CSVAFLAGGGTDTQYF. DNA of the CDR3: TGCAGCGTTGCGTTCCTAGCGGGAGGGGGCACAGATACGCAGTATTTT. This chain uses TRBV29-1 with TRBJ2-3; 12 bases map to TRBD2. The length of the CDR3 is 16 residues. V shed 4 bases and J 1 base; nucleotides not matched to a gene: 6. Germline-derived CDR1 and CDR2 are SQVTM and ANQGSEA.